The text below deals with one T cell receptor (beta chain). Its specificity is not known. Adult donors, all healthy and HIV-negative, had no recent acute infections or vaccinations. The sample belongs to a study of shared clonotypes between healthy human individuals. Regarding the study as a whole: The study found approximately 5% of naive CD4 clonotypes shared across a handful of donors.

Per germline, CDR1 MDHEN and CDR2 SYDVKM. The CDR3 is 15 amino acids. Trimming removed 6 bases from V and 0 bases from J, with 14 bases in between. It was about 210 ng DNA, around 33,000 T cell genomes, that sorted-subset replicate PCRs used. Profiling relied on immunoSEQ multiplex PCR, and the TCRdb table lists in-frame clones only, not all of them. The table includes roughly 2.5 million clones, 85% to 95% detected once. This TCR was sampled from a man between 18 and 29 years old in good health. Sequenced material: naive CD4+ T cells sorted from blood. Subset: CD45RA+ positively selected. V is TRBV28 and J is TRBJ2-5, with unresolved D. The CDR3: CASSSNRLDQETQYF. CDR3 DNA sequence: TGTGCCAGCAGCTCGAACCGGTTGGACCAAGAGACCCAGTACTTC.